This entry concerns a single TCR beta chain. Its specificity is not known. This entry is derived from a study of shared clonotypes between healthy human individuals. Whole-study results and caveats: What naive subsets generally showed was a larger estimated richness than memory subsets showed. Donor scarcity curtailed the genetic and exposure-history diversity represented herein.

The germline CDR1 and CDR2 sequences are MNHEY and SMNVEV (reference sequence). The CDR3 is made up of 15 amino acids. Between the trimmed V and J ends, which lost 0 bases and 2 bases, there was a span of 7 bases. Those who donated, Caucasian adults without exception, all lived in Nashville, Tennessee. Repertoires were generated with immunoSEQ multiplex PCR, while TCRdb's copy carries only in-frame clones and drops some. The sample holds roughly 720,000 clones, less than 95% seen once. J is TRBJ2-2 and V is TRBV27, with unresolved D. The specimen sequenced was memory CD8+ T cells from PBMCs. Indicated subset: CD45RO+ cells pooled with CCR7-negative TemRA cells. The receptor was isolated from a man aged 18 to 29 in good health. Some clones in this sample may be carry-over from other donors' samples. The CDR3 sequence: CASSLSGRNTGELFF. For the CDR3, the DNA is TGTGCCAGCAGTTTATCGGGCAGAAACACCGGGGAGCTGTTTTTT.